The 20 T cell receptor beta chains below all came from one sample that was sequenced in a study of control samples from healthy donors and cancer patients. Clones were read by immunoSEQ multiplex PCR, and TCRdb kept only the in-frame ones, dropping some. The sample lists 100,000 to 150,000 clones; around 87% were seen once. The material sequenced was blood. The receptors stem from a man between 60 and 75 years old in good health.

The chain is built from TRBV7-6 and TRBJ2-6; D is tentatively TRBD1 or TRBD2 (6 bases each). This CDR3 spans 15 amino acids. Germline V gene lookup returns CDR1 SGHVS and CDR2 FNYEAQ. Deletions cut 5 bases from V and 3 bases from J, with 11 bases between. The CDR3 coding sequence is TGTGCCAGCAGCAGAGGGGGGCTTGGGGCCAACGTCCTGACTTTC. Its translation: CASSRGGLGANVLTF.

This clone was seen a few times. The chain joins TRBV27 to TRBJ1-6; 7 bases are a match to TRBD1. Germline loops: CDR1 MNHEY, CDR2 SMNVEV (reference sequence). Trimming removed 4 bases from V and 6 bases from J; junction bases left unmatched: 6. CDR3 size: 15 residues. The DNA of the CDR3 is TGTGCCAGCAGTTCATCCGGGACAGTTAATTCACCCCTCCACTTT. Translating it yields CASSSSGTVNSPLHF.

This clone was seen just once. The CDR3 DNA sequence: TGTGCCAGCAGCCCCGGGACAGGTCCCACTGAAGCTTTCTTT. This encodes CASSPGTGPTEAFF. The chain carries TRBV6-5 and TRBJ1-1; TRBD1 matches at 8 bases. This CDR3 region has 14 residues. Germline trimming cut 6 bases from V and 4 bases from J; bases unmatched to any gene: 7. Germline V CDR1 and CDR2: MNHEY, SVGAGI.

The chain links TRBV19 to TRBJ2-4; D is possibly TRBD1 or TRBD2 (7 bases each). The germline CDR1 and CDR2 sequences are LNHDA and SQIVND (reference sequence). The V gene lost 7 bases and the J gene lost 4 bases, with 11 bases spanning the gap. This CDR3 contains 13 residues. The CDR3 protein is CASTQGGKNIQYF. The CDR3 nucleotides read TGTGCCAGTACGCAGGGGGGGAAAAACATTCAGTACTTC.

The chain is built from TRBV27 and TRBJ2-7; the match to TRBD2 covers 10 bases. V lost 6 bases and J lost 3; bases outside the gene matches: 11. Germline V gene lookup returns CDR1 MNHEY and CDR2 SMNVEV (reference sequence). The CDR3 length is 16 residues. This CDR3 is CASRKGTSGASYEQYF. CDR3 DNA: TGTGCCAGCAGGAAGGGTACTAGCGGGGCAAGCTACGAGCAGTACTTC.

The genes are TRBV6-6 and TRBJ1-3; the D gene is possibly TRBD1 (6 bases). CDR1 is MNHNY and CDR2 is SVGAGI in the germline V gene (reference sequence). Trimming took off 3 bases at V and 4 bases at J, with 13 bases between the two ends. The CDR3 is made up of 15 amino acids. The CDR3 loop is CASSYQGQVGNTIYF. CDR3 bases: TGTGCCAGCAGTTATCAGGGGCAGGTCGGAAACACCATATATTTT.

The sample holds one count of this clone. The V and J genes are TRBV6-4 and TRBJ2-1; tentatively, D is TRBD1 (5 bases). CDR1 is MRHNA, CDR2 SNTAGT, per germline. The CDR3 has 12 amino acids. The V end was cut by 6 bases, the J end by 7 bases, with 10 bases between. CDR3 bases: TGTGCCAGCAGCCCTGACAGTAATGAGCAGTTCTTC. Its translation is CASSPDSNEQFF.

To note about this clone: An end of the junction does not agree with germline; a read error may underlie this. The chain combines TRBV4-3 with TRBJ2-7; D could derive from TRBD1 or TRBD2 (5 bases each). Germline V gene sequence: CDR1 LGHNA, CDR2 YSLEER. CDR3 length: 15 amino acids. This chain's CDR3 is CASGQDGSGTWEQYF. In DNA form, the CDR3 reads TGCGCCAGCGGCCAAGATGGCTCCGGGACGTGGGAGCAGTACTTC.

V is TRBV30 and J is TRBJ1-4, with D possibly matching TRBD1 (5 bases). Germline V gene lookup returns CDR1 GTSNPN and CDR2 SVGIG (reference sequence). The CDR3 is 15 residues long. V dropped 5 bases and J dropped 9 bases, with 22 bases sitting between them. CDR3 nucleotide sequence: TGTGCCTGGGCCAGGACCGGGGCGGGGGTGAAAAAACTGTTTTTT. Protein: CAWARTGAGVKKLFF.

CDR3 in amino acids: CASSATANTEAFF. The DNA for the CDR3 is TGTGCCAGCAGTGCGACAGCGAACACTGAAGCTTTCTTT. V gene TRBV6-4 combines with J gene TRBJ1-1, with a possible D match to TRBD1 (5 bases). Trimming removed 4 bases from V and 1 base from J, with 7 bases in between. Germline CDR1 reads MRHNA; CDR2 reads SNTAGT. The CDR3 runs 13 residues.

This chain connects TRBV24-1 to TRBJ1-5, with 8 bases that match TRBD1. Germline lookup yields CDR1 KGHDR and CDR2 SFDVKD. V lost 4 bases, J lost 2 bases, and 9 bases stayed unmatched. CDR3 length: 17 amino acids. CDR3: CATSDGTGRRGNQPQHF. The CDR3 coding sequence is TGTGCCACCAGTGACGGGACAGGAAGGCGGGGCAATCAGCCCCAGCATTTT.

The chain employs TRBV6-2 or TRBV6-3 and TRBJ2-7; no clear D. The germline CDR1 and CDR2 sequences are MNHEY and SVGEGT. The CDR3 is 12 amino acids. V was cut by 5 bases and J by 3 bases, with 8 bases left in between. The CDR3 DNA reads as TGTGCCAGCAGTAGCGTATTCTACGAGCAGTACTTC. Protein: CASSSVFYEQYF.

This chain joins TRBV19 and TRBJ1-1; a possible D gene is TRBD1 (6 bases). V was pared by 4 bases and J by 4 bases, with 16 bases between. Germline V gene sequence: CDR1 LNHDA, CDR2 SQIVND (reference sequence). The CDR3 extends over 15 amino acids. CDR3: CASSKGGWWITEAFF. For the CDR3, the DNA is TGTGCCAGTAGTAAGGGGGGCTGGTGGATCACTGAAGCTTTCTTT.

CDR3 loop: CASSYEAGNPYGYTF. Written as DNA, the CDR3 is TGTGCCAGCAGTTACGAGGCAGGGAACCCCTATGGCTACACCTTC. V usage is TRBV6-6 and J usage is TRBJ1-2; weak D call: TRBD1 (5 bases). V dropped 2 bases and J dropped 4 bases, with 14 bases sitting between them. Germline CDR1 reads MNHNY; CDR2 reads SVGAGI (reference sequence). CDR3 length: 15 residues.

J is TRBJ1-2 and V is TRBV28; the match to TRBD1 covers 8 bases. V was clipped by 4 bases and J by 4 bases; unmatched bases: 8. The CDR3 is 15 amino acids. Germline V gene lookup returns CDR1 MDHEN and CDR2 SYDVKM. CDR3 sequence (DNA): TGTGCCAGCAGTTCCGCAGGGGGCGGGAGCTATGGCTACACCTTC. This translates into CASSSAGGGSYGYTF.

This chain joins TRBV6-6 and TRBJ1-5; 8 bases map to TRBD1. Per the germline V gene, CDR1 is MNHNY and CDR2 is SVGAGI (reference sequence). The CDR3 consists of 17 residues. Trimming cost V 5 bases and J 7 bases; bases outside gene matches: 16. The CDR3 bases are TGTGCCAGCAGTCCAAAAGACAGGGGCGGGAATGGGCAGCCCCAGCATTTT. It codes for CASSPKDRGGNGQPQHF.

The chain couples TRBV29-1 to TRBJ2-1; 7 bases match TRBD1. V lost 7 bases to trimming and J lost 4 bases; unmatched junction nucleotides: 7. Germline lookup yields CDR1 SQVTM and CDR2 ANQGSEA. CDR3 length: 13 residues. The CDR3 DNA sequence: TGCAGCGCCCAGGGACAGCTGTACAATGAGCAGTTCTTC. This gives the protein CSAQGQLYNEQFF.

This chain uses TRBV11-3 with TRBJ2-2; D is possibly TRBD1 or TRBD2 (5 bases each). This CDR3 has 16 residues. The V end was cut by 1 base, the J end by 4 bases, with 13 bases between. The germline gives CDR1 SGHNT, CDR2 YENEEA. CDR3 DNA sequence: TGTGCCAGCAGCTTAGGGGCAGGGAGACGCACCGGGGAGCTGTTTTTT. Translated: CASSLGAGRRTGELFF.

The chain couples TRBV16 to TRBJ1-1; the match to TRBD1 covers 9 bases. V dropped 0 bases and J dropped 6; count of bases not matched to a gene: 11. Looked up from germline, CDR1 is KGHSY and CDR2 is FQNENV. The CDR3 contains 17 residues. CDR3 nucleotide sequence: TGTGCCAGCAGCCAATCATTGACAGGGGGATTTAGCGCTGAAGCTTTCTTT. Its protein is CASSQSLTGGFSAEAFF. Together with reference TRBV16 and TRBJ1-1, the CDR3 gives the full variable domain: GEEVAQTPKHLVRGEGQKAKLYCAPIKGHSYVFWYQQVLKNEFKFLISFQNENVFDETGMPKERFSAKCLPNSPCSLEIQATKLEDSAVYFCASSQSLTGGFSAEAFFGQGTRLTVV.

The chain couples TRBV6-1 to TRBJ2-3; the D gene is possibly TRBD2 (5 bases). V lost 3 bases and J lost 2, with 12 bases in between. Germline V gene sequence: CDR1 MNHNS, CDR2 SASEGT. The CDR3 is made up of 15 amino acids. The CDR3 coding sequence is TGTGCCAGCAGTGAGCCGGGGAGACCCACAGATACGCAGTATTTT. Protein sequence: CASSEPGRPTDTQYF.